The T cell receptor beta chain under discussion was sequenced for a study of CD8 T cells in Susac syndrome (dated by TCRdb to 2018 to 2020). In terms of the full investigation: The study used repertoire sequencing to test whether antigen drove CD8+ T cell activation and differentiation in Susac syndrome. The study compared CD8+ T cell repertoire clonality among about a dozen healthy donors, around 14 Susac syndrome patients and roughly 16 multiple sclerosis patients. General study outcomes and caveats: The study acknowledged that relatively few individuals were included in the TCR sequencing and HLA analysis.

RNA was extracted using the RNeasy kit, and roughly 0.45 to 1 ug of the RNA was reverse transcribed with random hexamers. The immunoSEQ multiplex PCR assay, covering 54 Vbeta and 13 Jbeta segments, was used to amplify TCR beta CDR3 regions. PCR amplification bias was corrected by using a synthetic template baseline for primer optimization and computational correction. For the original study's pipeline: Reads were assigned to V, D and J genes according to IMGT and analyzed in immunoSEQ Analyzer, with only productive sequences retained. Clonality was computed as one minus Shannon entropy normalized by log2 of the number of productive unique sequences. For each patient and control, public and private clones were evaluated among the 100 most prevalent clones. Clones were defined as Susac-specific if absent from the healthy and MS cohorts, from more than 900 published viral clones and from other ImmuneACCESS disease sequences. TCRdb reran the public reads through fastp at Q25 and MiXCR, keeping productive beta chains. All rows with the same CDR3 protein become a single entry with the most common DNA and genes. These V and J calls rely on TCRdb rather than the paper's analysis. A total of about 150,000 distinct CDR3 sequences appear in this sample, about 94% of them only once. The ten largest clones add up to 0.21% of the sample.

Of note for this clonotype: There is no known antigen for this receptor. Per-base quality was not reported, and no clone a single base away is much larger than it.

The CDR3 covers 13 residues, taking in both the cysteine and the phenylalanine. Kept here is only the CDR3 DNA, which spans 39 bases and is read in frame from base 1. V and J lose 0 bases and 5 bases, and a span of 8 bases separates them. According to the germline V gene (reference sequence), CDR1 reads DFQATT and CDR2 reads SNEGSKA. Peripheral blood CD8+ and CD4+ T cells from healthy donors, Susac syndrome patients and multiple sclerosis patients were profiled by high-throughput TCR beta sequencing. Multiple sclerosis controls were treatment-naive patients with stable or active relapsing-remitting disease fulfilling revised McDonald criteria. Bulk CD8+ and CD4+ T cells were purified magnetically by negative isolation, whereas CD8+ TEMRA cells were enriched by FACS. Blood was drawn into EDTA tubes, processed within 24 hours, and PBMCs were isolated by density gradient centrifugation. PBMCs intended for TCR sequencing were cryopreserved in liquid nitrogen and were subsequently thawed in a 37 degrees C water bath. The sorted or isolated CD4+, CD8+ and CD8+ TEMRA cells had a purity of 90% or higher.

The TCR was taken from a human donor with multiple sclerosis. Sequenced sample: CD8+ T cells from PBMCs. The sequence joins TRBV20-1 to TRBJ2-1, with the D gene too uncertain to name. The sequenced DNA is TGCAGTGCTAGAGATTGGGTAAACAATGAGCAGTTCTTC. The translation is CSARDWVNNEQFF.